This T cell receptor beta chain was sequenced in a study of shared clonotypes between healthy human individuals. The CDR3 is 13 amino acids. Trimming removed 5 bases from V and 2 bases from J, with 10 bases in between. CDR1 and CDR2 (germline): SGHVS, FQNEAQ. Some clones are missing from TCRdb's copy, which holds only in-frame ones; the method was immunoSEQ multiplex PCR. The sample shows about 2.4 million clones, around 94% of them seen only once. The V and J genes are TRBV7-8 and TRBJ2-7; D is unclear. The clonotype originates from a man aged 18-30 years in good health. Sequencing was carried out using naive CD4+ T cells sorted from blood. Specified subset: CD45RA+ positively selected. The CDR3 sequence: CASSRTTTYEQYF. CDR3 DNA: TGTGCCAGCAGCAGGACGACGACCTACGAGCAGTACTTC.